The next 9 T cell receptor beta chains were all read from a single sample in a study of shared clonotypes between healthy human individuals. Some clones are missing from TCRdb's copy, which holds only in-frame ones; the method was immunoSEQ multiplex PCR. The sample yields fewer than 200,000 clones, approximately 62% seen once. The specimen was memory CD4+ T cells sorted from blood. Subset in this sample: CD45RA-negative fraction. Source of these receptors: a man aged 25 to 40 in good health.

The chain links TRBV10-2 to TRBJ2-2; 7 positions agree with TRBD1. V shed 6 bases, J shed 1 base, and the junction held 8 bases outside the gene matches. The CDR3 totals 16 residues. Germline assignment: CDR1 WSHSY and CDR2 SAAADI. CDR3 residues: CASSVRTGQNTGELFF. CDR3 coding DNA: TGCGCCAGCAGCGTCCGGACAGGCCAGAACACCGGGGAGCTGTTTTTT.

Comments on this clone: A much larger clone sits a single nucleotide away, making a read error possible. Other nucleotide sequences from this sample produce the same CDR3. The V gene is TRBV20-1, the J gene TRBJ2-1, with D possibly being TRBD1 (6 bases). CDR1 and CDR2 from the germline V gene are DFQATT and SNEGSKA (reference sequence). The CDR3 is made up of 11 amino acids. Trimming removed 3 bases at V and 11 bases at J, with 11 bases between. CDR3 bases: TGCAGTGCTAGTACGGGACATCAGCAGTTCTTC. It codes for CSASTGHQQFF.

This rearrangement joins TRBV7-8 to TRBJ2-7; the D is unclear. Trimming removed 2 bases at V and 3 bases at J, with 11 bases between. Germline V gene sequence: CDR1 SGHVS, CDR2 FQNEAQ. CDR3 size: 14 residues. The CDR3 DNA reads TGTGCCAGCAGCTTATTACTACCGAACTACGAGCAGTACTTC. Protein product: CASSLLLPNYEQYF. Combining the CDR3 with reference TRBV7-8 and TRBJ2-7 gives the whole variable domain GAGVSQSPRYKVAKRGQDVALRCDPISGHVSLFWYQQALGQGPEFLTYFQNEAQLDKSGLPSDRFFAERPEGSVSTLKIQRTQQEDSAVYLCASSLLLPNYEQYFGPGTRLTVT.

This sequence joins TRBV5-1 and TRBJ2-5; D might be TRBD1 (5 bases). Trimming took off 1 base at V and 1 base at J, with 20 bases between the two ends. CDR1 SGHRS and CDR2 YFSETQ come from the germline V gene. This CDR3 region has 18 residues. In nucleotides, the CDR3 is TGCGCCAGCAGCTTGTTCCCAACAGGTACTGGGGCCCAAGAGACCCAGTACTTC. This gives the protein CASSLFPTGTGAQETQYF.

The gene calls are TRBV9 and TRBJ2-2; TRBD2 matches 9 bases. CDR1 and CDR2 (germline): SGDLS, YYNGEE. This CDR3 is 15 amino acids long. Germline trimming cut 8 bases from V and 8 bases from J; bases unmatched to any gene: 13. As DNA, the CDR3 is TGTGCCAGTAAGACTAGCGGAACAATTGGGGGGGAGCTGTTTTTT. Translating gives CASKTSGTIGGELFF.

V gene TRBV4-3 combines with J gene TRBJ1-1; D gene unclear. Germline V CDR1 and CDR2: LGHNA, YSLEER. The ends were cut back, 3 bases at V and 4 bases at J, with 9 bases in the middle. CDR3 size: 13 residues. This CDR3 is CASSQTKATEAFF. The CDR3 bases are TGCGCCAGCAGCCAGACGAAAGCCACTGAAGCTTTCTTT.

This clone was observed a single time. The chain joins TRBV5-1 to TRBJ2-5; possible D gene TRBD1, 6 bases. Trimming stripped 2 bases from V and 4 bases from J, with 9 bases between. This CDR3 contains 13 residues. CDR1 is SGHRS and CDR2 is YFSETQ in the germline V gene. The CDR3 sequence is CASSFEDRETQYF. The CDR3 nucleotides are TGCGCCAGCAGCTTTGAGGACAGAGAGACCCAGTACTTC.

The gene calls are TRBV28 and TRBJ2-2, with D perhaps matching TRBD2 (5 bases). V was trimmed by 10 bases and J by 0 bases, leaving 12 bases between them. There are 14 residues in the CDR3. The V gene's germline CDR1 is MDHEN and CDR2 SYDVKM. CDR3 in amino acids: CATLRGSNTGELFF. In DNA, the CDR3 is TGTGCCACCCTACGGGGTTCGAACACCGGGGAGCTGTTTTTT.

CDR3 DNA: TGTGCCAGCAGTGTTTGGGGCACCAAAAACATTCAGTACTTC. Protein product: CASSVWGTKNIQYF. This chain links TRBV2 with TRBJ2-4, with D perhaps TRBD1 (5 bases). Deletions cut 4 bases from V and 2 bases from J, with 9 bases between. The CDR3 covers 14 residues. Germline CDR1 and CDR2: SNHLY and FYNNEI.